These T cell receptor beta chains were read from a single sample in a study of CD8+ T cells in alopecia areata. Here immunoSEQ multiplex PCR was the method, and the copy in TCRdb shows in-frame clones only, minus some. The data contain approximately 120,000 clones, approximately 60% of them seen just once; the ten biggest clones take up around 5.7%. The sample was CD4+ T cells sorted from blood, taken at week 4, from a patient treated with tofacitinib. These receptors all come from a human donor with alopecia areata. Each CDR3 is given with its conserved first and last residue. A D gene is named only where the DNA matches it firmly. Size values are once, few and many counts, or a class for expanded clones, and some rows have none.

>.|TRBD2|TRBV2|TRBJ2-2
TGTGCCAGCAGTGGACAAGCGGGAGTATCCGGGGAGCTGTTTTTT
CASSGQAGVSGELFF
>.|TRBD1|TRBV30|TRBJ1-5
TGTGCCTGGAGCCGGGACAGGGATCAGCCCCAGCATTTT
CAWSRDRDQPQHF
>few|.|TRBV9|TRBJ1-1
TGTGCCAGCAGCTACGGGCTGGGAACTGAAGCTTTCTTT
CASSYGLGTEAFF
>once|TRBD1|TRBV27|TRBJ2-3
TGTGCCAGCAGGACGGACAGGGATACGCAGTATTTT
CASRTDRDTQYF
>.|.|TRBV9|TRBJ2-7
TGTGCCAGCAGCCCGGGTGGGGCAGGGACCTACGAGCAGTACTTC
CASSPGGAGTYEQYF
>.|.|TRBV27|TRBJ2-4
TGTGCCAGCAGGAACATGGACATTCAGTACTTC
CASRNMDIQYF
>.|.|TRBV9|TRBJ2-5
TGTGCCAGCAGCGTAGTCCCAGGGGGGGAGCAAGAGACCCAGTACTTC
CASSVVPGGEQETQYF
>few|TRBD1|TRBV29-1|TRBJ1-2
TGCAGCGTGGCACCGGGACAGGGGGCTAACTATGGCTACACCTTC
CSVAPGQGANYGYTF
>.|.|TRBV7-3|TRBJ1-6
TGTGCCAGCAGCTTAAATGGGTACTCCTATAATTCACCCCTCCACTTT
CASSLNGYSYNSPLHF
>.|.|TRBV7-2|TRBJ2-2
TGTGCCAGCAGCTTACCCGAATCTTACACCGGGGAGCTGTTTTTT
CASSLPESYTGELFF
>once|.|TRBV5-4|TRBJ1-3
TGTGCCAGCAGCTGGTTCTCTGGAAACACCATATATTTT
CASSWFSGNTIYF
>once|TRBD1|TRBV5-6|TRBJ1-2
TGTGCCAGCAGCTTTGGACAGGGTGGTGTTGGCTACACCTTC
CASSFGQGGVGYTF
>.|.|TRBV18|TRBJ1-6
TGTGCCAGCTCACCACGGGGGCAGGAAGGATCACCCCTCCACTTT
CASSPRGQEGSPLHF
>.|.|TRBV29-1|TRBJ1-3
TGCAGCTTTACAGCCGGCCACACTGGAAACACCATATATTTT
CSFTAGHTGNTIYF
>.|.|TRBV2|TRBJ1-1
TGTGCCAGCAGTGTAAGTGAAGCTTTCTTT
CASSVSEAFF
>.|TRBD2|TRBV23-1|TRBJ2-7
TGCGCCAGCAGTCAATCGAACCGGGCCCGGACTAGCGTCGAGCAGTACTTC
CASSQSNRARTSVEQYF
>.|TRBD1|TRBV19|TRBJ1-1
TGTGCCAGTAGTACCCCCCCGGGACAGGGGGCGCGGGCTTTCTTT
CASSTPPGQGARAFF
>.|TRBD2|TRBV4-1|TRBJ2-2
TGCGCCAGCAGCCAAGTAAGCGGGAGTTCTTCCGGGGAGCTGTTTTTT
CASSQVSGSSSGELFF
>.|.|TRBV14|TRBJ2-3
TGTGCCAGCAGCCAAGTTCCCGGATATAGCACAGATACGCAGTATTTT
CASSQVPGYSTDTQYF
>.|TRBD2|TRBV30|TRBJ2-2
TGTGCCTGGGGCGGACTAGCGGGGAACACCGGGGAGCTGTTTTTT
CAWGGLAGNTGELFF
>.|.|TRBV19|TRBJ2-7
TGTGCCACCCAGGGGATCTCCTACGAGCAGTACTTC
CATQGISYEQYF
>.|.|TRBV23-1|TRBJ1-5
TGCGCCAGCAGTCAACGCCAGGGATGGAATCAGCCCCAGCATTTT
CASSQRQGWNQPQHF
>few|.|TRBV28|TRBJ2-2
TGTGCCAGCAGTTACGGTATCACCGGGGAGCTGTTTTTT
CASSYGITGELFF
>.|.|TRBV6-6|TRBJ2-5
TGTGCCATCGCACGGGGTAAACAAGAGACCCAGTACTTC
CAIARGKQETQYF
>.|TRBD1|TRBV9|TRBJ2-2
TGTGCCAGCAGCGATAGGACAGGAGGAATCACCGGGGAGCTGTTTTTT
CASSDRTGGITGELFF
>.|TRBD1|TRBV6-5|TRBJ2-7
TGTGCCAGCAGTTATAAGGGGGCGAGGGAGCAGTACTTC
CASSYKGAREQYF
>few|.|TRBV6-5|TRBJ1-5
TGTGCCAGCAGTTACGACAGTCGGGGTAGACAGCCCCAGCATTTT
CASSYDSRGRQPQHF
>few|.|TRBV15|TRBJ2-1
TGTGCCACCAGCAGAGACCAGCCCGACACCGACAATGAGCAGTTCTTC
CATSRDQPDTDNEQFF
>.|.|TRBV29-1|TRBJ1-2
TGCAGCGTTGACCCACAGGGAACTAACTATGGCTACACCTTC
CSVDPQGTNYGYTF
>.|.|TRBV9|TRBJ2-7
TGTGCCAGCAGCTCCGGATCGTTCTACGAGCAGTACTTC
CASSSGSFYEQYF
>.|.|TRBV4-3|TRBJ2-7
TGCGCCAGCAGCCAAGATTTTGGACGCCGATACGAGCAGTACTTC
CASSQDFGRRYEQYF